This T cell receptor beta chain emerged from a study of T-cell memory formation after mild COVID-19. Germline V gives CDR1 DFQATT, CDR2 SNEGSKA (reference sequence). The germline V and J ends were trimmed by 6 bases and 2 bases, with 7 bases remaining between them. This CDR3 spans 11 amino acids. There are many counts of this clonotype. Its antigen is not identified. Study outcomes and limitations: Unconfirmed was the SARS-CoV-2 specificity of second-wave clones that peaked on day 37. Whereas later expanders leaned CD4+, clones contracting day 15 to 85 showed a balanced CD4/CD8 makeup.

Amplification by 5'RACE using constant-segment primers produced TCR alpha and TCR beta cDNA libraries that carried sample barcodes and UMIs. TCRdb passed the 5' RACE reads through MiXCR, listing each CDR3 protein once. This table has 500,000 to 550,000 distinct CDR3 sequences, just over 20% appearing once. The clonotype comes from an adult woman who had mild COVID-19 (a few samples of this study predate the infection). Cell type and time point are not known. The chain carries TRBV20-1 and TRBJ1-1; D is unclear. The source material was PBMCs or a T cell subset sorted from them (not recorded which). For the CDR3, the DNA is TGCAGTGCCTATGGAAACACTGAAGCTTTCTTT. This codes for CSAYGNTEAFF.